This T cell receptor (beta chain) was profiled in a study of blood T cell repertoires in COVID-19. The overall study: The United States, Italy and Spain were the sources of the acute and convalescent COVID-19 samples.

This CDR3 comprises 15 residues. Germline CDR1 is LNHDA and CDR2 is SQIVND (reference sequence). V shed 3 bases, J shed 5 bases, and the junction held 9 bases outside the gene matches. Participants came from roughly 24 US areas, aged about 18 to 89 years. Each participant's cohort was designated according to participant-reported clinical history. Study processing details: Estimation of nucleated cell counts relied on the amplification of reference gene primers. The assay was immunoSEQ multiplex PCR, and TCRdb's table has in-frame clones only and misses some. That table gives V, J and clone size, and the DNA gave D and trimming. The table has 200,000 to 250,000 clones, 81% seen once.

The chain combines TRBV19 with TRBJ2-7; 8 bases are a match to TRBD1. This receptor was identified in a woman in her 50s with acute COVID-19. Sequencing was done on a sample of PBMCs or T cells enriched from blood (not recorded which). CDR3 amino acids: CASSMTGASRDEQYF. The CDR3 nucleotides are TGTGCCAGTAGTATGACAGGGGCCTCTCGGGACGAGCAGTACTTC.